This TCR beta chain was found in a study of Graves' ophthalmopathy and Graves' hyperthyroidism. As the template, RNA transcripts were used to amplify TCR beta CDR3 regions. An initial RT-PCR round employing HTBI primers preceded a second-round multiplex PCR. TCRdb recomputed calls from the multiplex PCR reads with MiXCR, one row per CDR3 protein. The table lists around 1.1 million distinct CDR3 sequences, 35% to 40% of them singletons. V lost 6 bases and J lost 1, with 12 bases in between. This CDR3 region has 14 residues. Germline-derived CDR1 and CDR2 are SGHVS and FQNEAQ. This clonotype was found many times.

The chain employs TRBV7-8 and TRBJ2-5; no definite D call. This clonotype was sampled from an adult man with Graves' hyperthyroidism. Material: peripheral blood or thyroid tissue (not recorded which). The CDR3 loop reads CASRHPSSQETQYF. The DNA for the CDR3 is TGTGCCAGCAGACACCCCTCCTCCCAAGAGACCCAGTACTTC.